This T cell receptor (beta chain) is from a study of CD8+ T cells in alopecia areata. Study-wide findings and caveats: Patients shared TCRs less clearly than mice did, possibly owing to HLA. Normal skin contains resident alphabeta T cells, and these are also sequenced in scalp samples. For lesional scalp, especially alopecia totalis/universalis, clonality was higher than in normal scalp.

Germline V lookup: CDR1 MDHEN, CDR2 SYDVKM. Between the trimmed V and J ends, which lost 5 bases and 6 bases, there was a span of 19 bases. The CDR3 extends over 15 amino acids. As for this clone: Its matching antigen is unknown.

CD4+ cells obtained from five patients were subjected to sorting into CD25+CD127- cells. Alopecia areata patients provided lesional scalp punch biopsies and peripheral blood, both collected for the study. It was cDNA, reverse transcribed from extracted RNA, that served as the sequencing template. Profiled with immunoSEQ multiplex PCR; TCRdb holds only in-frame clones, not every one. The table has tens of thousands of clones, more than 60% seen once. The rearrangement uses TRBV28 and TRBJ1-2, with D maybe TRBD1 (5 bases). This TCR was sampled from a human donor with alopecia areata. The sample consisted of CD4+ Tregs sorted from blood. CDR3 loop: CASSPLGVPGHGYTF. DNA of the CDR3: TGTGCCAGCAGTCCCCTAGGGGTCCCAGGCCATGGCTACACCTTC.